This T cell receptor (beta chain) derives from a study of T cells in Graves' hyperthyroidism and ophthalmopathy. It was RNA transcripts that yielded the amplified TCR beta CDR3 regions. The HTBI primer set was used in a first-round RT-PCR of the TCR CDR3. TCRdb redid the calling of the multiplex PCR reads with MiXCR, one entry per CDR3 protein. The data show around 690,000 distinct CDR3 sequences, around a sixth seen once. Overall study findings and caveats: The model forecast ophthalmopathy, anticipating it by a median around 6.5 months before onset.

This clonotype was seen ten or more times. Its antigen is undetermined. The CDR3 contains 15 residues. Germline CDR1 and CDR2: MNHEY and SMNVEV (reference sequence). With 5 bases clipped from V and 3 bases from J, the junction kept 9 bases outside the gene matches. The chain recombines TRBV27 with TRBJ2-7, with 8 bases fitting TRBD1. This sequence was found in a man in his fifties with Graves' hyperthyroidism. Sequenced input: blood. The CDR3 DNA reads TGTGCCAGCAGTCGATCAACCGGGACAGGCTACGAGCAGTACTTC. Its protein is CASSRSTGTGYEQYF.